This T cell receptor beta chain was found in a study of T cells expressing NK-cell markers. Study-level findings and limits: HCMV specificity of expanded NKG2C+ T cell clones remained unclear. Over 5 donors carried dominant NKG2C+ clonotypes that made up about 1.0-7.5% of their CD8+ T cells.

Of note for this clonotype: Its antigen remains unknown.

TCRdb reprocessed the 5' RACE reads and reports one entry per CDR3 protein, with no DNA. In all, the sample yields hundreds of thousands of distinct CDR3 sequences. CDR3 length: 15 amino acids. In germline, CDR1 is SGDLS, CDR2 YYNGEE. The sequence came from a man aged 18 to 35 in good health. The sample comprised blood T cells: a sorted CD56 or NKG2C T cell subset, CD4+ or CD8+ T cells, or bulk PBMC T cells (not recorded which). The rearrangement links TRBV9 to TRBJ1-3. The CDR3 loop is CASSPAQHSGNTIYF.